Reported below is one T cell receptor (delta chain). The data were taken from a study of gamma-delta chains in newborns, infants, children. Study-level information: Innate gammadelta T cells reportedly expand polyclonally right after birth, driven by microbial exposure, per the title.

TCRdb fed the reads to CATT. The sample consists of 10,000 or so delta-chain clones, approximately 22% of them appearing once. Deletions cut 3 bases from V and 3 bases from J, with 13 bases between. From germline, CDR1 is GEAIGNYY and CDR2 EKD. The CDR3 length is 14 residues. This clonotype was sampled from a child who was a newborn, infant or young child, either healthy, febrile or measles-vaccinated (not recorded which). Sequencing input: blood. The genes are TRDV2 and TRDJ1; no reliable D call. Here the CDR3 reads CACDELYASDKLIF. DNA for the CDR3: TGTGCCTGTGACGAACTCTACGCGTCCGATAAACTCATCTTT.